Listed below are T cell receptor beta chains from one sample, sequenced in a study of blood T cell repertoires in COVID-19. Measured with immunoSEQ multiplex PCR; TCRdb has only the in-frame clones, and not every one. The data contain about 220,000 clones, about 79% of them singletons. Sequencing used PBMCs or T cells enriched from blood (not recorded which). These receptors all come from a woman between 40 and 50 years old with acute COVID-19. The CDR3 runs from the conserved cysteine through the conserved F or W. D genes are given only for firm matches. Size is omitted from some rows. Given values are once, few, many or a class for expanded clones.

v_gene	d_gene	abundance	j_gene	CDR3nt	CDR3aa
TRBV6-6	TRBD2	-	TRBJ2-3	TGTGCCAGCAGCTCAGCCTTAGCGGGGTTCACAGATACGCAGTATTTT	CASSSALAGFTDTQYF
TRBV4-1	-	-	TRBJ2-5	TGCGCCAGCAGCCCGAAAGTACTGGGGGCTGGAGAGACCCAGTACTTC	CASSPKVLGAGETQYF
TRBV29-1	TRBD1	-	TRBJ2-5	TGCAGCGTTAGACAGGGCCGGGGAGAGACCCAGTACTTC	CSVRQGRGETQYF
TRBV11-2	TRBD2	-	TRBJ2-1	TGTGCCAGCAGCTTTCTAGGGACTAGCGGGAAGACTGAGCAGTTCTTC	CASSFLGTSGKTEQFF
TRBV25-1	TRBD2	-	TRBJ2-5	TGTGCCAGCAGCCGGGCCGGACTAGCGGGAGGGCAGACCCAGTACTTC	CASSRAGLAGGQTQYF
TRBV6-5	-	-	TRBJ1-5	TGTGCCAGCAGCGCCACAGGGTTTAGCAATCAGCCCCAGCATTTT	CASSATGFSNQPQHF
TRBV4-2	-	-	TRBJ2-1	TGTGCCAGCAGGGAGGAACCTGGTGGGACCTACAATGAGCAGTTCTTC	CASREEPGGTYNEQFF
TRBV12-3/TRBV12-4	-	-	TRBJ1-5	TGTGCCAGCAGTTTGGGGGGTTCTCAGCCCCAGCATTTT	CASSLGGSQPQHF
TRBV5-6	-	-	TRBJ2-3	TGTGCCAGCAGCCCGGTCAGTATGAGGGATGGAGATACGCAGTATTTT	CASSPVSMRDGDTQYF
TRBV2	-	-	TRBJ1-4	TGTGCCAGCAGGAAGAGTGAAAATGAAAAACTGTTTTTT	CASRKSENEKLFF
TRBV6-5	TRBD2	-	TRBJ2-1	TGTGCCAGCAGTACCTCGTATAGCGGGGGAGCGCAGTTCTTC	CASSTSYSGGAQFF
TRBV27	-	-	TRBJ2-7	TGTGCCAGCAGTTCTCAACCAGCGGTGGCCTCCTACGAGCAGTACTTC	CASSSQPAVASYEQYF
TRBV18	-	-	TRBJ2-3	TGTGCCAGCTCACAGATCCAATTTCAGTCTAGCACAGATACGCAGTATTTT	CASSQIQFQSSTDTQYF
TRBV2	-	many	TRBJ2-7	TGTGCCAGCAGTGAACTTACCCCCAGGGTCAGCGAGCAGTACTTC	CASSELTPRVSEQYF
TRBV28	-	-	TRBJ1-4	TGTGCCAGCAGCTTCTACAGGGAAAGGGAAAAACTGTTTTTT	CASSFYREREKLFF
TRBV28	TRBD1	-	TRBJ2-7	TGTGCCAGCAGTTATCCGGGACAGGTCTACGAGCAGTACTTC	CASSYPGQVYEQYF
TRBV11-1	TRBD1	once	TRBJ1-1	TGTGCCAGCAGGGGAAATCTGGGACAGGGCGGCACTGAAGCTTTCTTT	CASRGNLGQGGTEAFF
TRBV4-1	-	-	TRBJ2-1	TGCGCCAGCAGCCAAGTCGGCGGGAATGAGCAGTTCTTC	CASSQVGGNEQFF
TRBV2	TRBD2	-	TRBJ2-5	TGTGCCAGCAGTGGGCTTAGCGGGAGGGGGGAGACCCAGTACTTC	CASSGLSGRGETQYF
TRBV7-5	-	-	TRBJ2-1	TGTGTCAGAAGCACCCCTTGGGGGGATAACTCCTACAATGAGCAGTTCTTC	CVRSTPWGDNSYNEQFF
TRBV29-1	TRBD1	once	TRBJ1-2	TGCAGCGTGGACGGGACAGGGCTCGGCTACACCTTC	CSVDGTGLGYTF
TRBV28	-	-	TRBJ1-2	TGTGCCAGCAGTTCCACCCAGGATAGGGGTGGCTACACCTTC	CASSSTQDRGGYTF
TRBV14	TRBD2	once	TRBJ2-1	TGTGCCAGCAGCCGACGGAGCGGGACCCAGGGCAATGAGCAGTTCTTC	CASSRRSGTQGNEQFF
TRBV4-3	-	-	TRBJ1-1	TGCGCCAGCAGCCAAGATCTCAGGGAAACTGAAGCTTTCTTT	CASSQDLRETEAFF
TRBV5-1	-	once	TRBJ2-1	TGCGCCAGCAGCTTGGCCCCGGACTTAGAAAATGAGCAGTTCTTC	CASSLAPDLENEQFF
TRBV29-1	TRBD2	few	TRBJ2-1	TGCAGCGTTGGGGGACTAGCGGGAGGGTTCTACAATGAGCAGTTCTTC	CSVGGLAGGFYNEQFF
TRBV30	-	-	TRBJ1-6	TGTGCCTGGTCAGTGGCTGGAGGGTCACCCCTCCACTTT	CAWSVAGGSPLHF
TRBV5-4	-	-	TRBJ1-2	TGTGCCAGCAGCTTCGCGGGGAACTATGGCTACACCTTC	CASSFAGNYGYTF
TRBV5-1	-	once	TRBJ2-3	TGCGCCAGCAGCTTGGGCCGGGGTGATACGCAGTATTTT	CASSLGRGDTQYF
TRBV9	-	-	TRBJ2-2	TGTGCCAGCAGCCACAGGGAACGCGCGAACACCGGGGAGCTGTTTTTT	CASSHRERANTGELFF
TRBV2	TRBD1	-	TRBJ2-7	TGTGCCAGCAGCCCCGGGACAGGGGGATCCTACGAGCAGTACTTC	CASSPGTGGSYEQYF
TRBV15	-	many	TRBJ2-7	TGTGCCACCAGCAGAGCAAGGGGCGCTTACGAGCAGTACTTC	CATSRARGAYEQYF
TRBV7-6	-	-	TRBJ1-1	TGTGCCAGCGCTCCCACGGTGATGAACACTGAAGCTTTCTTT	CASAPTVMNTEAFF
TRBV30	-	-	TRBJ2-3	TGTGCCTGGAGTGTACTAATGGCAGATACGCAGTATTTT	CAWSVLMADTQYF
TRBV7-6	-	-	TRBJ2-3	TGTGCCAGCAGCTCACAGGGAGCCCACACAGATACGCAGTATTTT	CASSSQGAHTDTQYF
TRBV10-3	-	once	TRBJ2-1	TGTGCCATCAGTGATTCTCCGGGAGCTGGCTCCTACAATGAGCAGTTCTTC	CAISDSPGAGSYNEQFF